This entry lists 30 T cell receptor beta chains sequenced from one sample in a study of vaccination effects on CD4 cells after COVID-19. Sequencing was preceded by expansion of antigen-specific CD4+ T cells with viral peptide pools in the ViraFEST assay. Researchers isolated CD4+ T cells once less than twelve days of culture had elapsed. Vaccine recipients lacked prior SARS-CoV-2 infection and had negative nucleocapsid antibodies. Sequenced by immunoSEQ multiplex PCR; TCRdb stores in-frame clones only, minus some. The table lists tens of thousands of clones, about 71% of them singletons. No antigen is known for these receptors. Sequenced material: CD4+ T cells from PBMCs cultured with HCoV-OC43 spike peptides, taken before COVID-19 vaccination. Subset of the sample: HCoV-OC43 spike overlapping peptide pool stimulation. These receptors all come from a human donor who received a COVID-19 vaccine.

The J gene is TRBJ2-7, the V gene TRBV4-1; no firm D call. Germline lookup yields CDR1 MGHRA and CDR2 YSYEKL. The CDR3 consists of 14 residues. Between the trimmed V and J ends, which lost 4 bases and 2 bases, there was a span of 12 bases. The CDR3 DNA sequence: TGCGCCAGCAGCCTCACAACCGGGCCCTACGAGCAGTACGTC. It codes for CASSLTTGPYEQYV.

This clone has a handful of counts. The chain uses TRBV30 and TRBJ1-2, with D possibly TRBD1 on 6 matching bases. CDR3 size: 13 residues. CDR1 GTSNPN and CDR2 SVGIG come from the germline V gene (reference sequence). Trimming removed 2 bases from V and 8 bases from J, with 15 bases in between. The CDR3 nucleotides read TGTGCCTGGAGTATCTTACAGGGTGGGGGCTACACCTTC. It codes for CAWSILQGGGYTF.

CDR3 loop: CAVGQGTMNTEAFF. The CDR3 DNA sequence: TGTGCCGTCGGACAGGGTACCATGAACACTGAAGCTTTCTTT. This rearrangement joins TRBV30 to TRBJ1-1, with 8 bases aligning to TRBD1. The CDR3 consists of 14 residues. With 8 bases clipped from V and 0 bases from J, the junction kept 8 bases outside the gene matches. The V gene's germline CDR1 is GTSNPN and CDR2 SVGIG (reference sequence).

This chain joins TRBV6-6 and TRBJ1-4; D not certain. This CDR3 is 14 amino acids long. Germline assignment: CDR1 MNHNY and CDR2 SVGAGI (reference sequence). V was clipped by 6 bases and J by 2 bases, with 10 bases between them. In DNA, the CDR3 is TGTGCCAGCAGCCTACAGTTGACTAATGAAAAACTGTTTTTT. As protein: CASSLQLTNEKLFF.

The gene calls are TRBV18 and TRBJ1-4; D ambiguous. V dropped 2 bases and J dropped 7 bases, with 14 bases sitting between them. This CDR3 is built from 15 residues. Germline CDR1 KGHSH, CDR2 LQKENI. The CDR3 DNA reads TGTGCCAGCTCACCAGCGACCCTACACGGTGAAAAACTGTTTTTT. Its protein product is CASSPATLHGEKLFF.

This chain links TRBV6-1 with TRBJ2-7; D uncertain. The CDR3 runs 14 residues. CDR1 and CDR2 (germline): MNHNS, SASEGT. Trimming took off 1 base at V and 2 bases at J, with 9 bases between the two ends. The CDR3 DNA sequence: TGTGCCAGCAGTGAAGTCCACGGACCCTACGAGCAGTACGTC. Encoded protein: CASSEVHGPYEQYV.

V gene TRBV6-6 combines with J gene TRBJ2-5, with no clear D. V was shortened by 0 bases and J by 0 bases, with 8 bases between the two germline ends. This CDR3 has 15 residues. Germline-derived CDR1 and CDR2 are MNHNY and SVGAGI (reference sequence). The CDR3 is CASSYSRVNQETQYF. The CDR3 DNA reads TGTGCCAGCAGTTACTCGAGAGTCAACCAAGAGACCCAGTACTTC.

This clone was seen only a few times. The chain has TRBV19 and TRBJ1-2, with D tentatively TRBD1 (6 bases). Looked up from germline, CDR1 is LNHDA and CDR2 is SQIVND (reference sequence). Trimming left V 6 bases short and J 4 bases short, with 18 bases between. This CDR3 is 15 amino acids long. The CDR3: CASRYQNREGYGYTF. The CDR3 DNA follows: TGTGCCAGTAGATACCAAAACAGGGAAGGCTATGGCTACACCTTC.

This chain uses TRBV7-9 with TRBJ2-1, with D maybe TRBD1 (5 bases). V was clipped by 9 bases and J by 14 bases, with 17 bases between them. The CDR3 totals 11 residues. Germline-derived CDR1 and CDR2 are SEHNR and FQNEAQ (reference sequence). This chain's CDR3 is CASGMSAGKFF. Written as DNA, the CDR3 is TGTGCCAGTGGAATGTCGGCAGGGAAGTTCTTC.

The chain uses TRBV24-1 and TRBJ2-5, with TRBD1 matching over 9 bases. The CDR3 spans 15 residues. Germline CDR1 is KGHDR and CDR2 is SFDVKD. V lost 2 bases to trimming and J lost 5 bases; unmatched junction nucleotides: 5. The CDR3 is CATSDSTGGPETQYF. The CDR3 coding sequence is TGTGCCACCAGTGATTCCACAGGGGGCCCGGAGACCCAGTACTTC.

This clone showed up just once. This sequence joins TRBV5-5 and TRBJ2-7; 7 bases align to TRBD1. The CDR3 runs 15 residues. The junction had 6 bases not matched to a gene; V was cut back by 1 base and J by 2 bases. From germline, CDR1 is SGHKS and CDR2 YYEKEE (reference sequence). For the CDR3, the DNA is TGTGCCAGCAGCTTGAGTGGGACAGCTCCCTACGAGCAGTACGTC. It is translated as CASSLSGTAPYEQYV.

This clone was counted between two and nine times. This chain joins TRBV3-1 (or the pseudogene TRBV3-2) and TRBJ2-7; 8 nucleotides align to TRBD1. The length of the CDR3 is 12 residues. From germline, CDR1 is LGHDT and CDR2 YNNKEL (reference sequence). V trimming: 3 bases; J trimming: 6 bases; junction bases outside the gene matches: 1. The CDR3 DNA follows: TGTGCCAGCAGCCAGACAGGGGCCGAGCAGTACGTC. Its translation: CASSQTGAEQYV.

The chain uses TRBV2 and TRBJ2-2; 7 nucleotides align to TRBD1. V was clipped by 3 bases and J by 7 bases; unmatched bases: 5. The CDR3 contains 14 residues. The germline CDR1 and CDR2 sequences are SNHLY and FYNNEI. CDR3 coding DNA: TGTGCCAGCAGTGACGTCAGGGGGTACGGGGAGCTGTTTTTT. Encoded protein: CASSDVRGYGELFF.

This clone was counted between two and nine times. The CDR3 here is CASSQRDFYSYNEQFF. The CDR3 nucleotides read TGTGCCAGCAGCCAACGGGACTTTTACTCCTACAATGAGCAGTTCTTC. The chain recombines TRBV5-6 with TRBJ2-1; D is possibly TRBD2 (6 bases). V was cut by 4 bases and J by 0 bases, with 14 bases left in between. CDR1 is SGHDT, CDR2 YYEEEE, per germline. The CDR3 sequence is 16 residues long.

The chain has TRBV3-1 (or the pseudogene TRBV3-2) and TRBJ2-1, with D perhaps matching TRBD1 or TRBD2 (5 bases each). The CDR3 is made up of 19 amino acids. The V gene lost 0 bases and the J gene lost 3 bases, with 21 bases spanning the gap. Looked up from germline, CDR1 is LGHDT and CDR2 is YNNKEL (reference sequence). The CDR3 sequence: CASSQDIFEGQGNYNEQFF. For the CDR3, the DNA is TGTGCCAGCAGCCAAGATATATTCGAGGGGCAGGGAAACTACAATGAGCAGTTCTTC.

V and J are TRBV5-1 and TRBJ2-3; D remains unclear. Deletions cut 3 bases from V and 4 bases from J, with 9 bases between. The CDR3 spans 13 residues. The germline CDR1 and CDR2 sequences are SGHRS and YFSETQ. The CDR3 loop reads CASSSLEADTQYF. The CDR3, as DNA: TGCGCCAGCAGCTCCCTAGAAGCAGATACGCAGTATTTT.

The chain joins TRBV4-2 to TRBJ2-5; D unclear. CDR1 is LGHNA, CDR2 YNFKEQ, per germline. V lost 4 bases to trimming and J lost 3 bases, with 12 bases between them. This CDR3 is 14 amino acids long. CDR3 sequence: CASSLERAEETQYF. Written as DNA, the CDR3 is TGTGCCAGCAGCCTCGAGCGCGCAGAAGAGACCCAGTACTTC.

The V gene is TRBV4-1, the J gene TRBJ2-3; 11 bases match TRBD2. The germline V gene has CDR1 MGHRA and CDR2 YSYEKL. J lost 5 bases, V lost 1 base, and 8 bases had no gene match. The CDR3 runs to 17 residues. CDR3 nucleotide sequence: TGCGCCAGCAGCCAAGCTAAGACTAGCGGGGAGGGAGATACGCAGTATTTT. Translating gives CASSQAKTSGEGDTQYF.

This rearrangement joins TRBV7-2 to TRBJ2-5, with 10 positions matching TRBD2. This CDR3 spans 14 amino acids. Per the germline V gene, CDR1 is SGHTA and CDR2 is FQGNSA. The ends lost 4 bases at V and 5 bases at J; junction bases unmatched: 4. The CDR3: CASSSLAGVETQYF. The CDR3 region has the DNA TGTGCCAGCAGCTCTCTAGCGGGGGTTGAGACCCAGTACTTC.

The rearrangement links TRBV11-2 to TRBJ2-1, with TRBD2 identical over 8 bases. The length of the CDR3 is 15 residues. Germline V gene data show CDR1 as SGHAT and CDR2 as FQNNGV. The J segment lost 4 bases and the V segment lost 2 bases, leaving 4 bases of the junction unmatched. The DNA for the CDR3 is TGTGCCAGCAGCTTAATCGGGGGGGCATACAATGAGCAGTTCTTC. This sequence encodes CASSLIGGAYNEQFF.

The rearrangement links TRBV7-9 to TRBJ1-5; D call uncertain. The length of the CDR3 is 14 residues. From germline, CDR1 is SEHNR and CDR2 FQNEAQ (reference sequence). V was cut by 4 bases and J by 0 bases, with 7 bases left in between. Written as DNA, the CDR3 is TGTGCCAGCAGCTCTAGCAATAGCAATCAGCCCCAGCATTTT. Amino acid sequence: CASSSSNSNQPQHF.

The V gene is TRBV6-5, the J gene TRBJ1-1, with 8 nucleotides matching TRBD1. This CDR3 is 14 amino acids long. V dropped 7 bases and J dropped 0; count of bases not matched to a gene: 4. Germline V gives CDR1 MNHEY, CDR2 SVGAGI. The CDR3 DNA sequence: TGTGCCAGCACACTGGACAGGGTGAACACTGAAGCTTTCTTT. Its translation is CASTLDRVNTEAFF.

This clone was observed a few times. The V call is TRBV5-1, the J call TRBJ1-6, with 7 bases that match TRBD1. The CDR3 loop spans 15 amino acids. Germline-derived CDR1 and CDR2 are SGHRS and YFSETQ. V was clipped by 0 bases and J by 7 bases; unmatched bases: 4. The CDR3 loop is CASSLEGGWNSPLHF. The CDR3 DNA reads TGCGCCAGCAGCTTGGAAGGGGGCTGGAATTCACCCCTCCACTTT.

This sequence joins TRBV7-8 and TRBJ1-3, with 8 nucleotides matching TRBD1. V shed 5 bases and J 0 bases; nucleotides not matched to a gene: 6. The CDR3 spans 16 residues. Germline V gene data show CDR1 as SGHVS and CDR2 as FQNEAQ. The CDR3 region is CASSIQTGGSGNTIYF. CDR3 nucleotides: TGTGCCAGCAGCATCCAAACAGGGGGCTCTGGAAACACCATATATTTT.

The rearrangement links TRBV3-1 (or the pseudogene TRBV3-2) to TRBJ2-3; 8 bases map to TRBD1. Germline V gene data show CDR1 as LGHDT and CDR2 as YNNKEL (reference sequence). CDR3 length equals 15 residues. Trimming took 2 bases from V and 2 from J; bases not matched to a gene: 3. The DNA for the CDR3 is TGTGCCAGCAGCCAACGGACAGGGATCACAGATACGCAGTATTTT. Translated, it gives CASSQRTGITDTQYF.

This chain links TRBV18 with TRBJ1-1, with D uncertain. Germline V gene sequence: CDR1 KGHSH, CDR2 LQKENI. V dropped 4 bases and J dropped 0 bases, with 9 bases sitting between them. This CDR3 has 14 amino acids. The CDR3 sequence: CASSREDMNTEAFF. CDR3 DNA: TGTGCCAGCTCACGTGAAGACATGAACACTGAAGCTTTCTTT. The entire variable domain, with the rest obtained from reference TRBV18 and TRBJ1-1, is as follows: NAGVMQNPRHLVRRRGQEARLRCSPMKGHSHVYWYRQLPEEGLKFMVYLQKENIIDESGMPKERFSAEFPKEGPSILRIQQVVRGDSAAYFCASSREDMNTEAFFGQGTRLTVV.

This chain links TRBV7-2 with TRBJ2-1; no reliable D call. V was shortened by 4 bases and J by 6 bases, with 22 bases between the two germline ends. Germline assignment: CDR1 SGHTA and CDR2 FQGNSA. This CDR3 has 17 residues. CDR3 DNA sequence: TGTGCCAGCAGCTCGGATCGCGGCAGTTCATGGATCAATGAGCAGTTCTTC. Translated, it gives CASSSDRGSSWINEQFF. Looking up the rest from reference TRBV7-2 and TRBJ2-1 gives the full variable domain: GAGVSQSPSNKVTEKGKDVELRCDPISGHTALYWYRQSLGQGLEFLIYFQGNSAPDKSGLPSDRFSAERTGGSVSTLTIQRTQQEDSAVYLCASSSDRGSSWINEQFFGPGTRLTVL.

The chain combines TRBV5-6 with TRBJ1-1, with D perhaps matching TRBD1 (5 bases). The CDR3 is 13 amino acids. Trimming removed 7 bases from V and 1 base from J, with 11 bases in between. Germline V gene lookup returns CDR1 SGHDT and CDR2 YYEEEE. Here the CDR3 reads CASFRDANTEAFF. CDR3 bases: TGTGCCAGCTTCCGGGACGCGAACACTGAAGCTTTCTTT.

This clone was seen a handful of times. This rearrangement joins TRBV7-9 to TRBJ1-2, with TRBD1 identical over 9 bases. The V gene's germline CDR1 is SEHNR and CDR2 FQNEAQ (reference sequence). The V and J ends lost 5 bases and 6 bases, in that order; junction bases with no gene match: 7. This CDR3 has 14 amino acids. This chain's CDR3 is CASSTGQGRDGYTF. In DNA, the CDR3 is TGTGCCAGCAGCACTGGACAGGGGAGGGATGGCTACACCTTC.

V usage is TRBV5-1 and J usage is TRBJ2-1; TRBD1 agrees at 8 bases. The CDR3 consists of 17 residues. Germline values: CDR1 SGHRS, CDR2 YFSETQ. J lost 5 bases, V lost 4 bases, and 14 bases had no gene match. CDR3: CASSPRTGLLANNEQFF. CDR3 DNA: TGCGCCAGCAGCCCCCGGACAGGGCTATTGGCGAACAATGAGCAGTTCTTC.